These T cell receptor beta chains were read from a single sample in a study of cytomegalovirus exposure and HLA in healthy donors. TCRdb's table, derived via immunoSEQ multiplex PCR, lists solely in-frame clones and lacks some. This table has 160,000 or so clones, 80% to 85% appearing once. The sequenced sample was PBMCs. Receptors originate from a young man in good health and CMV-seronegative. Each CDR3 is given with its conserved first and last residue. The order of the fields is J gene, V gene, CDR3 protein.

TRBJ2-1,TRBV30,CAWSTAAGSSYNEQFF
TRBJ1-1,TRBV19,CASSNWGVSNTEAFF
TRBJ2-7,TRBV6-4,CARYRDRAREQYF
TRBJ1-5,TRBV5-1,CASSLGDSGVFNQPQHF
TRBJ2-3,TRBV4-3,CASSQTSLRKDTQYF
TRBJ2-7,TRBV23-1,CASSLGLAGYYEQYF
TRBJ1-1,TRBV29-1,CSVEVRGLITEAFF
TRBJ2-1,TRBV7-9,CASSGPTSGDYYNEQFF
TRBJ2-7,TRBV11-2,CASSLAQVDTYEQYF
TRBJ2-7,TRBV15,CATLRQGSYEQYF
TRBJ1-5,TRBV19,CASKKEVRNQPQHF
TRBJ1-1,TRBV6-4,CASSEQGNTEAFF
TRBJ2-5,TRBV11-3,CASSLAVETQYF
TRBJ2-5,TRBV2,CAKRTEEDQETQYF
TRBJ1-2,TRBV28,CATRWSGRNYGYTF
TRBJ2-1,TRBV4-2,CASSQEPAGGYNEQFF
TRBJ1-6,TRBV5-1,CASSLSGQGVNSPLHF
TRBJ2-7,TRBV4-2,CASSLLPGGAGEPTEQYF
TRBJ2-3,TRBV28,CASSLLTDTQYF
TRBJ2-1,TRBV5-1,CASSFQGAYNEQFF
TRBJ2-2,TRBV7-6,CASRSTGSNTGELFF
TRBJ2-2,TRBV9,CASSDSGILTGELFF
TRBJ2-7,TRBV6-5,CASSPAGQSYEQYF
TRBJ1-5,TRBV19,CASSSSSGWGHQPQHF
TRBJ2-7,TRBV6-6,CASSYGAGGEQYF
TRBJ2-7,TRBV27,CASSIGRWTYEQYF
TRBJ1-1,TRBV15,CATSSQRVEAFF
TRBJ1-2,TRBV5-5,CASSWEPTGGGSYGYTF
TRBJ1-4,TRBV5-5,CASSLEGGGKLFF
TRBJ2-1,TRBV11-1,CASSLAISARANEQFF
TRBJ1-2,TRBV7-9,CASSSPIDRNYGYTF
TRBJ2-3,TRBV7-2,CASSLWMRGKADTQYF
TRBJ2-3,TRBV6-1,CASVTLPDTQYF
TRBJ2-1,TRBV28,CASSSGLAGGHVYNEQFF
TRBJ2-3,TRBV4-1,CASSQDLPGGGTDTQYF
TRBJ1-4,TRBV27,CASRQGVYEKLFF
TRBJ2-7,TRBV7-7,CASSPDRGYEQYF
TRBJ2-3,TRBV11-3,CASSLVLAGGYTDTQYF
TRBJ2-1,TRBV7-2,CASSVKLAGGPHEQFF
TRBJ2-1,TRBV6-5,CASSPLLSYNEQFF
TRBJ2-1,TRBV2,CASSGPGTNYNEQFF
TRBJ2-7,TRBV4-3,CASSQVSASGNSYEQYF
TRBJ1-1,TRBV5-1,CASTLGSPGHEMNTEAFF
TRBJ2-7,TRBV15,CATSRVGRGASSYEQYF
TRBJ2-7,TRBV7-8,CASSLRAGDRGPKLTYEQYF
TRBJ2-4,TRBV6-1,CASSEALVVAGNQNIQYF
TRBJ1-2,TRBV6-5,CASREGQLTYGYTF
TRBJ2-7,TRBV7-2,CASSLRDRGSEQYF
TRBJ1-6,TRBV15,CATSRDRGRGGGSPLHF
TRBJ2-7,TRBV6-5,CASSFLDRAEQYF
TRBJ1-5,TRBV2,CASSGTGTNQPQHF
TRBJ1-5,TRBV21-1,CASSKSVALEGGNQPQHF
TRBJ1-1,TRBV2,CATQNTEAFF
TRBJ2-4,TRBV5-5,CASSKETENIQYF